The clone carrying this T cell receptor beta chain occurred once. What it recognizes is unknown. Sequenced by immunoSEQ multiplex PCR; TCRdb stores in-frame clones only, minus some. The table records approximately 110,000 clones, just over 85% of them present only once. The data were obtained in a study of T cell responses to AZD1222 COVID-19 vaccine. Findings of the study overall: Sampling that yielded the repertoires occurred only after the peak T cell response. Two doses of AZD1222 preceded a rise in Spike-specific TCR breadth and depth. Donors in the cohort were predominantly white British and more often female, and clonal diversity was possibly underestimated. Only a handful of AZD1222 recipients, six or seven in all, had baseline seropositivity.

The germline V gene encodes CDR1 LNHDA and CDR2 SQIVND (reference sequence). The CDR3 is 14 amino acids. Germline trimming cut 8 bases from V and 9 bases from J; bases unmatched to any gene: 11. The sample here was peripheral blood, taken on day 0 of AZD1222 vaccination. V gene TRBV19 combines with J gene TRBJ2-1; TRBD1 matches 9 bases. This clonotype originated in an adult in good health. The CDR3 region has the DNA TGTGCCAGTCAGTATTCACAGGGGGCTAGTGAGCAGTTCTTC. This codes for CASQYSQGASEQFF.